The 8 T cell receptor beta chains below were found in one sample sequenced in a study of cytomegalovirus exposure and HLA in healthy donors. Assay: immunoSEQ multiplex PCR; the TCRdb copy retains only in-frame clones and omits some. Seen here are about 140,000 clones, approximately 84% observed once, and the top ten hold roughly 27%. The sequencing input was PBMCs. All receptors come from a man aged 30-40 years in good health and CMV-seropositive.

The chain couples TRBV19 to TRBJ2-1; TRBD2 might be the D (6 bases). Germline V CDR1 and CDR2: LNHDA, SQIVND (reference sequence). Deletions cut 3 bases from V and 6 bases from J, with 15 bases between. The CDR3 totals 15 residues. The CDR3, as DNA: TGTGCCAGTAGTATCTTGGGAGGTGGAGGCAATGAGCAGTTCTTC. It encodes CASSILGGGGNEQFF.

This chain uses TRBV7-2 with TRBJ1-4, with a possible D match to TRBD1 (6 bases). The CDR3 sequence is 13 residues long. V dropped 0 bases and J dropped 8 bases, with 7 bases sitting between them. Per germline, CDR1 SGHTA and CDR2 FQGNSA. CDR3 in DNA: TGTGCCAGCAGCTTAGCCAGGGGCGAAAAACTGTTTTTT. This sequence encodes CASSLARGEKLFF.

The chain carries TRBV7-2 and TRBJ1-5; no clear D gene. With 1 base removed from V and 4 bases from J, the gap between germline ends came to 8 bases. Germline CDR1 reads SGHTA; CDR2 reads FQGNSA. This CDR3 spans 14 amino acids. CDR3 in DNA: TGTGCCAGCAGCTTAGAGGCGGGGAATCAGCCCCAGCATTTT. Protein product: CASSLEAGNQPQHF.

This sequence joins TRBV7-3 and TRBJ2-3; TRBD2 matches 10 bases. V was pared by 4 bases and J by 4 bases, with 11 bases of the junction left unmatched. Germline values: CDR1 SGHTA, CDR2 FQGTGA. The CDR3 totals 17 residues. The CDR3 coding sequence is TGTGCCAGCAGCTCATCACAGCGGGGGGGCCAGCCAGATACGCAGTATTTT. It encodes CASSSSQRGGQPDTQYF.

This sequence joins TRBV19 and TRBJ2-2, with 9 nucleotides matching TRBD2. The CDR3 runs to 16 residues. Unmatched junction bases numbered 9, after V lost 7 bases and J lost 3 bases. Looked up from germline, CDR1 is LNHDA and CDR2 is SQIVND (reference sequence). Written as DNA, the CDR3 is TGTGCCAGTAAGCCGACACTAGCGGGCCACACCGGGGAGCTGTTTTTT. This sequence encodes CASKPTLAGHTGELFF.

The V gene is TRBV10-3, the J gene TRBJ2-6; D call uncertain. The V gene lost 0 bases and the J gene lost 0 bases, with 9 bases spanning the gap. The length of the CDR3 is 17 residues. CDR1 and CDR2 (germline): ENHRY, SYGVKD. The CDR3 spells CAISESPTPSGANVLTF. CDR3 in DNA: TGTGCCATCAGTGAGTCGCCGACACCCTCTGGGGCCAACGTCCTGACTTTC.

The chain combines TRBV7-9 with TRBJ1-1; 7 nucleotides align to TRBD1. This CDR3 has 14 amino acids. The germline V gene encodes CDR1 SEHNR and CDR2 FQNEAQ (reference sequence). The V gene end was trimmed by 1 base and the J gene end by 2 bases; junction bases not matched to a gene: 1. This CDR3 reads CASSLGQGNTEAFF. CDR3 coding DNA: TGTGCCAGCAGCTTAGGACAGGGAAACACTGAAGCTTTCTTT.

The rearrangement uses TRBV18 and TRBJ1-1, with 10 bases fitting TRBD1. CDR3 length: 15 residues. Germline V gene sequence: CDR1 KGHSH, CDR2 LQKENI. With V trimmed by 6 bases and J by 1 base, 5 bases remained unmatched. CDR3 amino acids: CASSPGQGPNTEAFF. In nucleotides, the CDR3 is TGTGCCAGCTCGCCGGGACAGGGGCCGAACACTGAAGCTTTCTTT.